These 6 T cell receptor beta chains originate from one sample sequenced in a study of blood T cells in healthy people across ages. Together with a sample-barcoded 5' primer, a J-beta primer mix was included in a second PCR lasting roughly 6 to 12 cycles. TCRdb redid the calling of the 5' RACE reads with MiXCR, one entry per CDR3 protein. This sample has approximately 900,000 distinct CDR3 sequences, with approximately 49% found just once. Sequenced sample: blood. The origin of the receptors is a man aged 30-40 years in good health.

Details on this clonotype: The junction departs from the called germline gene at one end, perhaps through a read error. The chain uses TRBV4-2 and TRBJ2-7, with D possibly TRBD2 on 6 matching bases. The DNA end lines up better with TRBJ2-5; the J call may be wrong. There are 15 residues in the CDR3. Germline CDR1 is LGHNA and CDR2 is YNFKEQ. CDR3 DNA: TGTGCCGGCAGCCAAGAGACGGGCGGGGAAGAGACCCAGTACTTC. Amino acid sequence: CAGSQETGGEETQYF.

This clonotype was counted only a few times. The chain joins TRBV27 to TRBJ1-2; tentative D call: TRBD1 (5 bases). V lost 3 bases to trimming and J lost 4 bases, with 12 bases between them. The CDR3 totals 14 residues. Germline V gene lookup returns CDR1 MNHEY and CDR2 SMNVEV (reference sequence). Written as DNA, the CDR3 is TGTGCCAGCAGTTTGGGGGGTTATGGCTATGGCTACACCTTC. This translates into CASSLGGYGYGYTF.

This chain uses TRBV4-3 with TRBJ2-7; 9 nucleotides agree with TRBD1. V shed 3 bases, J shed 2 bases, and the junction held 5 bases outside the gene matches. The CDR3 totals 15 residues. Germline loops: CDR1 LGHNA, CDR2 YSLEER. DNA of the CDR3: TGCGCCAGCAGCCATTTGGACAGGGGTGCCTACGAGCAGTACTTC. Amino acid sequence: CASSHLDRGAYEQYF.

Worth noting for this clonotype: At one end the junction does not follow the germline gene, possibly because of a read error. The chain joins TRBV3-1 to TRBJ1-1; weak D call: TRBD1 (5 bases). The CDR3 covers 13 residues. CDR1 and CDR2 (germline): LGHDT, YNNKEL (reference sequence). The CDR3 coding sequence is TGTGCCAGCAGCCAGGGGGTGGGAACTGAAGTTTTCTTT. Amino acids: CASSQGVGTEVFF.

CDR3: CASSQDDNRQYGELFF. The DNA of the CDR3 is TGCGCCAGCAGCCAAGATGATAATCGACAGTACGGGGAGCTGTTTTTT. The rearrangement links TRBV4-1 to TRBJ2-2; D might be TRBD1 (5 bases). Germline-derived CDR1 and CDR2 are MGHRA and YSYEKL. Trimming pared 0 bases from V and 7 bases from J, leaving 15 bases between. CDR3 size: 16 residues.

This clonotype turned up a few times. This chain joins TRBV12-3 or TRBV12-4 and TRBJ2-7, with 9 bases fitting TRBD1. CDR3 length: 17 amino acids. J was trimmed by 3 bases and V by 6 bases; bases with no gene match: 15. CDR3 residues: CASSLLAFGTGIYEQYF. In nucleotides, the CDR3 is TGTGCCAGCAGCCTACTTGCGTTCGGGACAGGGATCTACGAGCAGTACTTC.